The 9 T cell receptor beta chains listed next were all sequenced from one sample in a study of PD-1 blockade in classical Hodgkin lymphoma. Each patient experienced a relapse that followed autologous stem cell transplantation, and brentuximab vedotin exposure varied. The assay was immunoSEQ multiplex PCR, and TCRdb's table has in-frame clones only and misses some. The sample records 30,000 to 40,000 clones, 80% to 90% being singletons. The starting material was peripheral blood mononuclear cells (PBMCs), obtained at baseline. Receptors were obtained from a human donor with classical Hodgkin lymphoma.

The CDR3 sequence is CASRSGGGILNQPQHF. The CDR3 DNA follows: TGTGCCAGCAGATCTGGAGGTGGAATCTTAAATCAGCCCCAGCATTTT. J is TRBJ1-5 and V is TRBV2, with D hard to call. The CDR3 loop spans 16 amino acids. Germline loops: CDR1 SNHLY, CDR2 FYNNEI. V lost 6 bases and J lost 4, with 19 bases in between.

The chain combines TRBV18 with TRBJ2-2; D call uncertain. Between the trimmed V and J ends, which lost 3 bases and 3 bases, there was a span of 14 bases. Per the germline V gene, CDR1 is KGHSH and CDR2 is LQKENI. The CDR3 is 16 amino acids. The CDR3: CASSPFESKYTGELFF. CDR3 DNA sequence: TGTGCCAGCTCACCGTTTGAGAGCAAATACACCGGGGAGCTGTTTTTT.

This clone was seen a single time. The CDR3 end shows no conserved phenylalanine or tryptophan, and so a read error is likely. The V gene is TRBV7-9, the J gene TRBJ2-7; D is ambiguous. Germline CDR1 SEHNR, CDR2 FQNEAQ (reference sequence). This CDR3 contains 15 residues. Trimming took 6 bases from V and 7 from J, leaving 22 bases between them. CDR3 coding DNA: TGTGCCAGCAGTAATTTAGACTGGGGTCAGAGGGAGCAGTACCTC. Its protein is CASSNLDWGQREQYL.

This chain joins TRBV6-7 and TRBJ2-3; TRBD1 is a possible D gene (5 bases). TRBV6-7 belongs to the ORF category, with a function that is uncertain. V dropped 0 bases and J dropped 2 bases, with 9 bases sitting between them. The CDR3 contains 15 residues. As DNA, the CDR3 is TGTGCCAGCAGTTACTCGCCAGGGATCACAGATACGCAGTATTTT. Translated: CASSYSPGITDTQYF.

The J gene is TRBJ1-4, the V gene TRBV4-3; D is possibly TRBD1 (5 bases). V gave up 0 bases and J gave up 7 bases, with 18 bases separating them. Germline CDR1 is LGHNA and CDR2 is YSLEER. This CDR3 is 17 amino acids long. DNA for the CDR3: TGCGCCAGCAGCCAAGATTTAGTTGGGGGGAGGAGTGAAAAACTGTTTTTT. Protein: CASSQDLVGGRSEKLFF.

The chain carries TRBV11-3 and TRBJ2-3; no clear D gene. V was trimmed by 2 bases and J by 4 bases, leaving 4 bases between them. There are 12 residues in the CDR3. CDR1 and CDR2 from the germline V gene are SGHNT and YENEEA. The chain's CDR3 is CASSLTADTQYF. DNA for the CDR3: TGTGCCAGCAGCTTAACAGCAGATACGCAGTATTTT.

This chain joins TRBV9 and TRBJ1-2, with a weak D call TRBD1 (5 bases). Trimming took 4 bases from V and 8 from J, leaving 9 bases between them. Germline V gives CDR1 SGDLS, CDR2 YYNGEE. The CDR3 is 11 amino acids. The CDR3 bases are TGTGCCAGCAGCTCCGACAGCGGCTACACCTTC. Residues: CASSSDSGYTF. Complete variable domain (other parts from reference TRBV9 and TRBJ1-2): DSGVTQTPKHLITATGQRVTLRCSPRSGDLSVYWYQQSLDQGLQFLIQYYNGEERAKGNILERFSAQQFPDLHSELNLSSLELGDSALYFCASSSDSGYTFGSGTRLTVV.

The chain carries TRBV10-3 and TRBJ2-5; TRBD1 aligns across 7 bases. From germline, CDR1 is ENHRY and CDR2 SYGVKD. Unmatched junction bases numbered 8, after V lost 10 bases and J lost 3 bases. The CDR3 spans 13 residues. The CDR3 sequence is CATQGVGEETQYF. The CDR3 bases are TGTGCCACCCAGGGGGTTGGAGAAGAGACCCAGTACTTC.

The CDR3 sequence: CASSRPGADTQYF. In nucleotides, the CDR3 is TGCGCCAGCAGCCGACCCGGCGCAGATACGCAGTATTTT. This chain uses TRBV5-1 with TRBJ2-3; no clear D gene. CDR3 length: 13 amino acids. Per the germline V gene, CDR1 is SGHRS and CDR2 is YFSETQ. Trimming pared 4 bases from V and 4 bases from J, leaving 10 bases between.